The present TCR beta chain was sequenced within a study of cytomegalovirus exposure and HLA in healthy donors. Looking at the study overall: Unique TCR beta sequences numbering some 120 million came from 150 million to 200 million T cells in an earlier analysis. Notes on the study in general: V- and J-gene trimming of TCR beta was linked (in a later analysis) to a missense DCLRE1C variant. Most TCR sequences showed up rarely, but some public TCRs showed up in many donors. Investigators reported approximately 150 TCR beta chains as tied to cytomegalovirus.

Worth noting for this clone: Its antigen is not known.

PCR amplification relied on 60 Vbeta primers (plus 13 Jbeta primers). The protocol was immunoSEQ multiplex PCR, while the TCRdb copy is restricted to in-frame clones and leaves out a portion. The sample contains nearly 110,000 clones, 75% of which appear only once. The TCR originated in a middle-aged man in good health and CMV-seronegative. The specimen was PBMCs.

The CDR3 spells CASSEQGVVAGNTIYF. Written as DNA, the CDR3 is TGTGCCAGCAGTGAACAGGGGGTTGTCGCGGGAAACACCATATATTTT. The chain uses TRBV2 and TRBJ1-3; 7 nucleotides agree with TRBD1. Trimming cost V 2 bases and J 4 bases; bases outside gene matches: 8. This CDR3 comprises 16 residues. Germline CDR1 is SNHLY and CDR2 is FYNNEI.